The 15 T cell receptor beta chains in this list originate from one sample, sequenced in a study of OX40 agonist ivuxolimab in advanced cancers. The repertoire was sequenced with immunoSEQ multiplex PCR; TCRdb's copy has only in-frame clones and lacks some. The sample records about 120,000 clones, around 87% being singletons. The material sequenced was CD4+ or CD8+ T cells sorted from blood, taken in a trial of the OX40 agonist ivuxolimab. The receptors shown here come from an adult with an advanced solid tumor such as melanoma, head and neck, liver or kidney cancer.

This clone was counted a single time. The CDR3 sequence: CASSTLAGAETQYF. In DNA form, the CDR3 reads TGTGCCAGCAGTACACTAGCGGGGGCAGAGACCCAGTACTTC. This sequence joins TRBV27 and TRBJ2-5; 11 bases map to TRBD2. This CDR3 is built from 14 residues. After removal of 5 bases from V and 4 bases from J, the junction contained 3 bases not matched to a gene. CDR1 MNHEY and CDR2 SMNVEV come from the germline V gene (reference sequence).

This clone has only one observation. The J gene is TRBJ2-2, the V gene TRBV19, with TRBD1 matching over 10 bases. This CDR3 has 15 residues. Looked up from germline, CDR1 is LNHDA and CDR2 is SQIVND (reference sequence). V shed 4 bases, J shed 8 bases, and the junction held 7 bases outside the gene matches. The chain's CDR3 is CASSTGQGRGGELFF. CDR3 nucleotide sequence: TGTGCCAGTAGTACGGGACAGGGGCGGGGAGGGGAGCTGTTTTTT.

V usage is TRBV5-4 and J usage is TRBJ2-2; 7 bases fit TRBD1. V dropped 2 bases and J dropped 0; count of bases not matched to a gene: 7. CDR3 length: 17 amino acids. Per the germline V gene, CDR1 is SGHNT and CDR2 is YYREEE (reference sequence). The CDR3 DNA sequence: TGTGCCAGCAGCTTCGATCAAACAGGGGCGAACACCGGGGAGCTGTTTTTT. Translating gives CASSFDQTGANTGELFF.

The chain recombines TRBV2 with TRBJ2-7; D call uncertain. V lost 8 bases and J lost 2, with 4 bases in between. Germline loops: CDR1 SNHLY, CDR2 FYNNEI. The CDR3 loop spans 10 amino acids. CDR3 bases: TGTGCCAGCGGTGCCTACGAGCAGTACTTC. Its translation: CASGAYEQYF. Drawing the rest from reference TRBV2 and TRBJ2-7, the complete variable domain is EPEVTQTPSHQVTQMGQEVILRCVPISNHLYFYWYRQILGQKVEFLVSFYNNEISEKSEIFDDQFSVERPDGSNFTLKIRSTKLEDSAMYFCASGAYEQYFGPGTRLTVT.

This rearrangement joins TRBV28 to TRBJ2-5; possibly TRBD2 for D (7 bases). CDR1 is MDHEN and CDR2 is SYDVKM in the germline V gene. The CDR3 runs to 13 residues. Trimming left V 8 bases short and J 5 bases short, with 15 bases between. CDR3 nucleotides: TGTGCCAGCGAGGGGGGGACCTGGGAGACCCAGTACTTC. It specifies CASEGGTWETQYF.

V usage is TRBV19 and J usage is TRBJ2-7; D is possibly TRBD1 (5 bases). This CDR3 is 14 amino acids long. V lost 3 bases and J lost 3, with 12 bases in between. The germline V gene encodes CDR1 LNHDA and CDR2 SQIVND (reference sequence). DNA for the CDR3: TGTGCCAGTAGTATTGGTATCCAGGGCTACGAGCAGTACTTC. This gives the protein CASSIGIQGYEQYF.

This chain links TRBV4-1 with TRBJ1-6, with unresolved D. The CDR3 totals 14 residues. V dropped 8 bases and J dropped 6 bases, with 14 bases sitting between them. Germline V gene lookup returns CDR1 MGHRA and CDR2 YSYEKL. CDR3 sequence: CASASYRTNSPLHF. The CDR3 nucleotides read TGCGCCAGCGCGTCTTATCGAACTAATTCACCCCTCCACTTT.

V is TRBV5-1 and J is TRBJ2-7, with D perhaps matching TRBD1 (5 bases). V was cut by 5 bases and J by 3 bases, with 12 bases left in between. Germline CDR1 and CDR2: SGHRS and YFSETQ. The CDR3 has 13 residues. CDR3 coding DNA: TGCGCCAGCAGGACAGACCTAAACTACGAGCAGTACTTC. Protein sequence: CASRTDLNYEQYF.

The chain carries TRBV19 and TRBJ2-3; tentative D call: TRBD1 (5 bases). The germline V gene encodes CDR1 LNHDA and CDR2 SQIVND (reference sequence). The ends were cut back, 10 bases at V and 2 bases at J, with 16 bases in the middle. The CDR3 has 14 residues. Here the CDR3 DNA reads TGTGCCACCAAAAGCAGGGATTTCACAGATACGCAGTATTTT. This gives the protein CATKSRDFTDTQYF.

The gene calls are TRBV19 and TRBJ1-1, with D possibly matching TRBD1 (6 bases). V lost 3 bases and J 4 bases, leaving 15 bases between the germline ends. CDR1 is LNHDA and CDR2 is SQIVND in the germline V gene (reference sequence). The CDR3 runs 15 residues. This CDR3 reads CASSIGGTGATEAFF. The CDR3 DNA follows: TGTGCCAGTAGTATTGGTGGGACGGGGGCCACTGAAGCTTTCTTT.

This clone was counted a few times. The chain combines TRBV4-1 with TRBJ1-2; 7 bases are a match to TRBD1. Germline trimming cut 1 base from V and 2 bases from J; bases unmatched to any gene: 1. Germline lookup yields CDR1 MGHRA and CDR2 YSYEKL. The CDR3 covers 14 residues. The CDR3 is CASSQATGNYGYTF. DNA for the CDR3: TGCGCCAGCAGCCAAGCGACAGGGAACTATGGCTACACCTTC.

This chain uses TRBV5-4 with TRBJ2-3; unclear D gene. V was pared by 4 bases and J by 0 bases, with 15 bases between. The germline V gene has CDR1 SGHNT and CDR2 YYREEE (reference sequence). This CDR3 is 16 amino acids long. CDR3 nucleotide sequence: TGTGCCAGCAGCCAAGGTGGCCCTAAAAGCACAGATACGCAGTATTTT. Residues: CASSQGGPKSTDTQYF.

The rearrangement joins TRBV20-1 to TRBJ2-7; tentative D call: TRBD2 (5 bases). CDR3 length: 10 amino acids. Trimming shortened V by 6 bases and J by 7 bases, and 10 bases separated the two germline ends. The germline V gene has CDR1 DFQATT and CDR2 SNEGSKA (reference sequence). The CDR3 nucleotides are TGCAGTGCCTCTACGGGGGAGCAGTACTTC. Amino acids: CSASTGEQYF.

This clone appeared once. The chain's CDR3 is CAARGAGEGEQYF. DNA for the CDR3: TGTGCCGCTCGGGGGGCAGGGGAGGGCGAGCAGTACTTC. The chain employs TRBV6-5 and TRBJ2-7; tentative D call: TRBD2 (7 bases). Per germline, CDR1 MNHEY and CDR2 SVGAGI. Trimming pared 11 bases from V and 6 bases from J, leaving 20 bases between. The CDR3 has 13 residues.

The V and J genes are TRBV7-2 and TRBJ2-1; weak D call: TRBD2 (7 bases). Looked up from germline, CDR1 is SGHTA and CDR2 is FQGNSA. V lost 2 bases and J 12 bases, leaving 17 bases between the germline ends. The CDR3 has 14 residues. The CDR3 coding sequence is TGTGCCAGCAGCTTATTAAGGGGGGGCCTTGGGCAGTTCTTC. Translating it yields CASSLLRGGLGQFF.